The rows below give T cell receptor beta chains drawn from one sample of a study of shared clonotypes between healthy human individuals. Profiled with immunoSEQ multiplex PCR; TCRdb holds only in-frame clones, not every one. The table records roughly 1,000,000 clones, around 82% of them present only once. The sequencing input was memory CD4+ T cells from PBMCs. These receptors were obtained from a man aged 18-30 years in good health. Some clones in this sample may be carry-over from other donors' samples. Both conserved end residues are part of each CDR3. A D gene is named only where the DNA matches it firmly. Some rows mark clone size as missing; the rest say once, few, many or name a class of expanded clone.

TGTGCCAGCAGCTTAGCGGGACAGCTAGCTTTCTTT	CASSLAGQLAFF	TRBD1	TRBJ1-1	few	TRBV11-2
TGTGCCAGCTCACCCTATAAGACAGGGTCCGGAAACACCATATATTTT	CASSPYKTGSGNTIYF	TRBD1	TRBJ1-3	-	TRBV18
TGTGCCAGCAGTTCCCCAGGGATATCTGGAAACACCATATATTTT	CASSSPGISGNTIYF	-	TRBJ1-3	-	TRBV28
TGTGCCAGCAGCCGAGGTTACGAGCAGTACTTC	CASSRGYEQYF	-	TRBJ2-7	-	TRBV5-4
TGTGCCAGCTCACCAGACCGGACGGGTCACAACTATGGCTACACCTTC	CASSPDRTGHNYGYTF	-	TRBJ1-2	few	TRBV18
TGTGCCAGCAGTTCGAACAGAGCAGCCTACGAGCAGTACTTC	CASSSNRAAYEQYF	-	TRBJ2-7	-	TRBV28
TGTGCCAGCTCACCACCCACCGGGAGGTGGGAGACCCAGTACTTC	CASSPPTGRWETQYF	TRBD2	TRBJ2-5	-	TRBV18
TGCGCCAGCAGCCAAGGGGATGCTAACTATGGCTACACCTTC	CASSQGDANYGYTF	-	TRBJ1-2	-	TRBV5-1
TGCGCCAGCAGCTTAAAACCCGGGACAGGGGGAGAGACCCAGTACTTC	CASSLKPGTGGETQYF	TRBD1	TRBJ2-5	-	TRBV5-1
TGTGCCAGCAGCCTTCAGGAGAGAGATACGCAGTATTTT	CASSLQERDTQYF	-	TRBJ2-3	few	TRBV7-3
TGTGCCAGCAGCTTAGCGGGCAGTTACACTGAAGCTTTCTTT	CASSLAGSYTEAFF	-	TRBJ1-1	-	TRBV7-6
TGCGCCAGCAGCTTGGCGATAAGTCCAGATACGCAGTATTTT	CASSLAISPDTQYF	-	TRBJ2-3	-	TRBV5-1
TGTGCCAGCAGCCAAGGAGTCGGGGGGGACGAGCAGTACTTC	CASSQGVGGDEQYF	TRBD2	TRBJ2-7	-	TRBV14
TGTGCCAGCAGCTTTTCGGGGTACAATGAGCAGTTCTTC	CASSFSGYNEQFF	-	TRBJ2-1	-	TRBV7-2
TGTGCCAGCTCACCGGGTGGGACAAGTGCTTCCCAGCATTTT	CASSPGGTSASQHF	-	TRBJ1-5	-	TRBV18
TGTGCCAGCAGCACGAGCGGGCGAGAGACCCAGTACTTC	CASSTSGRETQYF	-	TRBJ2-5	-	TRBV7-3
TGTGCCAGCAGTGAAATGGAGAGCTCCTACGAGCAGTACTTC	CASSEMESSYEQYF	-	TRBJ2-7	-	TRBV6-1
TGCGCCAGCACGTTGACAGCGAACACCGGGGAGCTGTTTTTT	CASTLTANTGELFF	-	TRBJ2-2	-	TRBV5-1
TGTGCCAGCAGCTTAGGCCTAGGAAGTTTCGATGAGCAGTTCTTC	CASSLGLGSFDEQFF	-	TRBJ2-1	-	TRBV7-3
TGTGCCACCTCCCTGGATTATGGCTACACCTTC	CATSLDYGYTF	-	TRBJ1-2	-	TRBV28
TGTGCCAGCAGCGTCGGGACTGACGCTAATGAGCAGTTCTTC	CASSVGTDANEQFF	-	TRBJ2-1	-	TRBV7-7
TGTGCCAGCAGTTTTGGAGGCACAGATACGCAGTATTTT	CASSFGGTDTQYF	-	TRBJ2-3	-	TRBV28
TGTGCCAGCAGTTTGGGCAGGGTTGCTGGAAACACCATATATTTT	CASSLGRVAGNTIYF	-	TRBJ1-3	-	TRBV28
TGTGCCAGCAGCTCCACTAGCGGGAGTTACAATGAGCAGTTCTTC	CASSSTSGSYNEQFF	TRBD2	TRBJ2-1	once	TRBV7-2
TGTGCCATCCAGGGGTCGGGGGCCAACGTCCTGACTTTC	CAIQGSGANVLTF	-	TRBJ2-6	-	TRBV28
TGTGCCAGCAGCGTAGATTGGAGGTGGCCCCCCGCCTCCAGGAGCTCTGGAAACACCATATATTTT	CASSVDWRWPPASRSSGNTIYF	-	TRBJ1-3	-	TRBV9
TGCGCCAGCAGCTCAGCGTTAGGCAGCACCTACGAGCAGTACTTC	CASSSALGSTYEQYF	-	TRBJ2-7	-	TRBV5-1
TGTGCCAGCAGCCAAGGGCAGGGCGGAGGGGAGACCCAGTACTTC	CASSQGQGGGETQYF	-	TRBJ2-5	-	TRBV14
TGTGCCAGCAGGCCTCGGGAGGGGGCTTTTGAAAAACTGTTTTTT	CASRPREGAFEKLFF	TRBD1	TRBJ1-4	-	TRBV6-1
TGCAGCGTTGAAGACAAGGGACAGATGAACACTGAAGCTTTCTTT	CSVEDKGQMNTEAFF	TRBD1	TRBJ1-1	-	TRBV29-1
TGTGCCTGCTCCAGGGGATACTATGAAAACACCATATATTTT	CACSRGYYENTIYF	-	TRBJ1-3	-	TRBV30
TGTGCCAGCAGCCAACCATTCGGGACAGGGGATGAAGCTTTCTTT	CASSQPFGTGDEAFF	TRBD1	TRBJ1-1	-	TRBV14
TGTGCCAGCAGTGACCAACTAAGGACAGCAGGGACTGAAGCTTTCTTT	CASSDQLRTAGTEAFF	-	TRBJ1-1	-	TRBV2
TGCGCCAGCAGCCAAGTGACAGGAATCTATGGCTACACCTTC	CASSQVTGIYGYTF	-	TRBJ1-2	-	TRBV4-1
TGTGCCAGCATTAGAAGGGTTTCCTACGAGCAGTACTTC	CASIRRVSYEQYF	-	TRBJ2-7	-	TRBV2
TGTGCCAGCTGGGACAGGGGGCGAAACTATGGCTACACCTTC	CASWDRGRNYGYTF	TRBD1	TRBJ1-2	-	TRBV28
TGTGCCAGCAGTTATAGCGGTCCACCCAGGGAGCAGTACTTC	CASSYSGPPREQYF	-	TRBJ2-7	-	TRBV6-5
TGTGCCGGGGGGCAGGGATATACGCAGTTCTTC	CAGGQGYTQFF	-	TRBJ2-1	-	TRBV6-1
TGTGCCAGTAGACCAGGGACGACCAACACTGAAGCTTTCTTT	CASRPGTTNTEAFF	-	TRBJ1-1	few	TRBV19
TGCGCCAGCAAGGAGAACACTGAAGCTTTCTTT	CASKENTEAFF	-	TRBJ1-1	-	TRBV10-2
TGTGCCAGCAGTTCGGACAGGGGGAGCAATCAGCCCCAGCATTTT	CASSSDRGSNQPQHF	TRBD1	TRBJ1-5	-	TRBV6-6
TGTGCCACCAAAGCTAGCGGGCAATACAATGAGCAGTTCTTC	CATKASGQYNEQFF	TRBD2	TRBJ2-1	-	TRBV2
TGTGCCAGCAGCGTAGCCACGGCGGGAAGCACAGATACGCAGTATTTT	CASSVATAGSTDTQYF	-	TRBJ2-3	few	TRBV9
TGTGCCTGGAGTGTTAGTGGAAACACCATATATTTT	CAWSVSGNTIYF	-	TRBJ1-3	-	TRBV30
TGTGCCAGCAGCTTGGCAGGGACACCTTTACCCACACGGGAGACCCAGTACTTC	CASSLAGTPLPTRETQYF	-	TRBJ2-5	-	TRBV5-4
TGTGCCAGCAGCTTAGCAGGGGCAGCCTACAATGAGCAGTTCTTC	CASSLAGAAYNEQFF	-	TRBJ2-1	-	TRBV7-8
TGTGCCAGCTTAAGGTTCTCTGGAAACACCATATATTTT	CASLRFSGNTIYF	-	TRBJ1-3	-	TRBV6-5
TGTGCCAGCAGATCCCCGGGAAGGGAGTTCTTC	CASRSPGREFF	-	TRBJ2-1	-	TRBV28
TGTGCCAGCGTCAAGAATGAAAAACTGTTTTTT	CASVKNEKLFF	-	TRBJ1-4	few	TRBV28
TGTGCCAGTGGCAGGGCCTACAATGAGCAGTTCTTC	CASGRAYNEQFF	-	TRBJ2-1	-	TRBV7-9
TGTGCCAGCAACAGCGGGAGGGTTTATGAGCAGTTCTTC	CASNSGRVYEQFF	TRBD2	TRBJ2-1	few	TRBV27
TGCGCCAGCAGCCGGGGACTAGGGGAGGGGACCCAGTACTTC	CASSRGLGEGTQYF	TRBD2	TRBJ2-5	many	TRBV4-1
TGTGCCAGTATTCCGACAGGGACGAACTATGGCTACACCTTC	CASIPTGTNYGYTF	TRBD1	TRBJ1-2	-	TRBV19
TGTGCCAGCAGCCCGGACAGGGTTCGCACTGAAGCTTTCTTT	CASSPDRVRTEAFF	TRBD1	TRBJ1-1	-	TRBV11-1